Below are 25 T cell receptor beta chains sequenced from a single sample in a study of T cell repertoires in cytomegalovirus infection. Antigens for these TCRs are unknown. A single record per CDR3 protein comes from TCRdb applying MiXCR to the reads. Here the sample spans about 830,000 distinct CDR3 sequences, approximately 32% being singletons. The sample consisted of cultured CD8+ T cells from PBMCs, taken from culture after CMV antigen stimulation. Every receptor here comes from a human donor in good health (CMV status not recorded). Some clones in this sample may be carry-over from other donors' samples.

This clonotype was seen repeatedly, ten times or more. The genes are TRBV7-9 and TRBJ1-1; D uncertain. Per germline, CDR1 SEHNR and CDR2 FQNEAQ (reference sequence). Deletions cut 3 bases from V and 4 bases from J, with 15 bases between. This CDR3 contains 15 residues. The CDR3 loop reads CASSFQLGSGTEAFF. The CDR3 region has the DNA TGTGCCAGCAGCTTTCAACTTGGGTCGGGCACTGAAGCTTTCTTT.

This clonotype was counted a few times. The chain carries TRBV28 and TRBJ1-2, with D perhaps matching TRBD1 (5 bases). V lost 5 bases and J 8 bases, leaving 27 bases between the germline ends. Germline V lookup: CDR1 MDHEN, CDR2 SYDVKM. The CDR3 sequence is 17 residues long. In nucleotides, the CDR3 is TGTGCCAGCAGTCTATCTTTGTCAGGGCTTAGGGATCCGGGCTACACCTTC. Its protein is CASSLSLSGLRDPGYTF.

The chain couples TRBV27 to TRBJ2-3, with 8 bases aligning to TRBD1. Germline V lookup: CDR1 MNHEY, CDR2 SMNVEV (reference sequence). The ends lost 7 bases at V and 3 bases at J; junction bases unmatched: 6. The CDR3 is 14 residues long. For the CDR3, the DNA is TGTGCCAGCATGAGCAGGGGGCAAACAGATACGCAGTATTTT. This translates into CASMSRGQTDTQYF.

This clonotype came up a few times. The rearrangement uses TRBV7-6 and TRBJ2-7; no definite D call. CDR1 SGHVS and CDR2 FNYEAQ come from the germline V gene. Trimming shortened V by 5 bases and J by 2 bases, and 4 bases separated the two germline ends. The length of the CDR3 is 11 residues. CDR3 nucleotide sequence: TGTGCCAGCAGCGGCCCCTACGAGCAGTACGTC. Translated: CASSGPYEQYV.

The chain recombines TRBV24-1 with TRBJ2-5; D unresolved. The V gene lost 0 bases and the J gene lost 2 bases, with 0 bases spanning the gap. CDR3 size: 12 residues. Germline V gene sequence: CDR1 KGHDR, CDR2 SFDVKD. This CDR3 is CATSDLQETQYF. CDR3 DNA: TGTGCCACCAGTGATTTGCAAGAGACCCAGTACTTC.

The chain joins TRBV24-1 to TRBJ2-3; D is unresolved. Deletions cut 0 bases from V and 6 bases from J, with 15 bases between. The CDR3 runs to 16 residues. CDR1 and CDR2 (germline): KGHDR, SFDVKD. CDR3 sequence reads: CATSDLERRIIDTQYF. The CDR3 DNA follows: TGTGCCACCAGTGATTTGGAGAGACGCATCATTGATACGCAGTATTTT.

The rearrangement joins TRBV2 to TRBJ1-2; no reliable D call. Per germline, CDR1 SNHLY and CDR2 FYNNEI. The CDR3 extends over 15 amino acids. Trimming shortened V by 1 base and J by 0 bases, and 9 bases separated the two germline ends. Here the CDR3 DNA reads TGTGCCAGCAGTGAAGTGGACCTTGCTAACTATGGCTACACCTTC. It specifies CASSEVDLANYGYTF.

The J gene is TRBJ2-5, the V gene TRBV29-1; no clear D gene. Germline CDR1 and CDR2: SQVTM and ANQGSEA. CDR3 length: 12 amino acids. V lost 4 bases to trimming and J lost 1 base, with 7 bases between them. This CDR3 is CSVASGQETQYF. In DNA form, the CDR3 reads TGCAGCGTTGCATCGGGCCAAGAGACCCAGTACTTC.

The chain joins TRBV7-8 to TRBJ1-6, with no clear D. Germline loops: CDR1 SGHVS, CDR2 FQNEAQ. There are 14 residues in the CDR3. The V end lost 0 bases, the J end lost 6 bases, and 6 bases lay between the germline ends. The CDR3 loop is CASSLADLNSPLHF. The DNA for the CDR3 is TGTGCCAGCAGCTTAGCAGATCTTAATTCACCCCTCCACTTT. Combining the CDR3 with reference TRBV7-8 and TRBJ1-6 gives the whole variable domain GAGVSQSPRYKVAKRGQDVALRCDPISGHVSLFWYQQALGQGPEFLTYFQNEAQLDKSGLPSDRFFAERPEGSVSTLKIQRTQQEDSAVYLCASSLADLNSPLHFGNGTRLTVT.

The chain uses TRBV27 and TRBJ2-2; no definite D call. V dropped 6 bases and J dropped 10 bases, with 9 bases sitting between them. Germline values: CDR1 MNHEY, CDR2 SMNVEV (reference sequence). The CDR3 is 11 residues long. The CDR3 here is CASSNRVELFF. Written as DNA, the CDR3 is TGTGCCAGCAGCAACCGGGTGGAGCTGTTTTTT.

This clonotype was observed a few times. The V gene is TRBV7-8, the J gene TRBJ1-2; the match to TRBD1 covers 9 bases. Germline-derived CDR1 and CDR2 are SGHVS and FQNEAQ. This CDR3 comprises 13 residues. The J segment lost 7 bases and the V segment lost 5 bases, leaving 5 bases of the junction unmatched. The CDR3 loop is CASSGQGNGGYTF. The CDR3 DNA follows: TGTGCCAGCAGCGGACAGGGGAATGGTGGCTACACCTTC.

A few counts support this clonotype. The chain carries TRBV27 and TRBJ2-2; TRBD1 is a possible D gene (6 bases). Germline values: CDR1 MNHEY, CDR2 SMNVEV (reference sequence). The V gene lost 8 bases and the J gene lost 0 bases, with 16 bases spanning the gap. The CDR3 is made up of 16 amino acids. CDR3 loop: CASARQGRSNTGELFF. The CDR3 DNA reads as TGTGCCAGCGCCCGCCAGGGGCGTTCGAACACCGGGGAGCTGTTTTTT.

This clonotype occurred a few times. The CDR3 coding sequence is TGTGCCAGCAGCCTTCACCCCGGTGCCCTCGCCGAGCAGTACTTC. This codes for CASSLHPGALAEQYF. The rearrangement links TRBV14 to TRBJ2-7; D gene ambiguous. The CDR3 extends over 15 amino acids. Germline lookup yields CDR1 SGHDN and CDR2 FVKESK. The V and J ends lost 4 bases and 6 bases respectively, with 19 bases between them.

There are a few counts of this clonotype. The chain employs TRBV20-1 and TRBJ1-2; D remains ambiguous. This CDR3 has 14 residues. In germline, CDR1 is DFQATT, CDR2 SNEGSKA (reference sequence). V lost 1 base to trimming and J lost 4 bases, with 13 bases between them. The chain's CDR3 is CSARAPGTVYGYTF. The CDR3 nucleotides are TGCAGTGCTAGAGCCCCAGGAACGGTCTATGGCTACACCTTC.

V is TRBV9 and J is TRBJ1-5; no clear D. Per germline, CDR1 SGDLS and CDR2 YYNGEE. Trimming cost V 2 bases and J 1 base, with 10 bases left between them. The CDR3 runs to 15 residues. CDR3 bases: TGTGCCAGCAGCGTCGGAGTGGGGAGCAATCAGCCCCAGCATTTT. Its translation is CASSVGVGSNQPQHF.

This clonotype was seen only a few times. The J gene is TRBJ2-3, the V gene TRBV4-2; D ambiguous. The CDR3 covers 15 residues. V was pared by 0 bases and J by 2 bases, with 9 bases between. Germline values: CDR1 LGHNA, CDR2 YNFKEQ. CDR3 nucleotides: TGTGCCAGCAGCCAAGAGTTCAGTTCCACAGATACGCAGTATTTT. The encoded protein is CASSQEFSSTDTQYF.

The chain recombines TRBV6-1 with TRBJ2-1, with TRBD1 matching 10 bases. After removal of 6 bases from V and 10 bases from J, the junction contained 9 bases not matched to a gene. The germline CDR1 and CDR2 sequences are MNHNS and SASEGT. The CDR3 is made up of 14 amino acids. Here the CDR3 reads CASSFETGGWEQFF. Here the CDR3 DNA reads TGTGCCAGCAGCTTTGAGACAGGGGGCTGGGAGCAGTTCTTC.

This clonotype was observed a handful of times. The chain links TRBV19 to TRBJ2-2, with TRBD1 identical over 7 bases. This CDR3 region has 16 residues. Germline V gene data show CDR1 as LNHDA and CDR2 as SQIVND (reference sequence). The ends lost 2 bases at V and 5 bases at J; junction bases unmatched: 8. The CDR3 reads CASSIRGGRSTGELFF. The CDR3 nucleotides read TGTGCCAGTAGTATAAGAGGGGGCCGTTCAACCGGGGAGCTGTTTTTT.

This clonotype was recorded a few times. The genes are TRBV4-3 and TRBJ1-5, with 7 bases fitting TRBD1. Per the germline V gene, CDR1 is LGHNA and CDR2 is YSLEER. The CDR3 loop spans 14 amino acids. J was trimmed by 8 bases and V by 0 bases; bases with no gene match: 4. CDR3 sequence reads: CASSQEGTGEPQHF. The CDR3 bases are TGCGCCAGCAGCCAAGAGGGAACAGGGGAGCCCCAGCATTTT.

For this clonotype: An end of the junction does not agree with germline; a read error may underlie this. The chain is built from TRBV6-2 or TRBV6-3 and TRBJ1-5, with D unclear. Germline lookup yields CDR1 MNHEY and CDR2 SVGEGT. The CDR3 is made up of 14 amino acids. The CDR3 DNA reads TGTGCCAGCTCCGGATTTTATAGCAATCATCCCCAGCATTTT. It specifies CASSGFYSNHPQHF.

This clonotype has a count of ten or more. V and J are TRBV7-2 and TRBJ2-7, with D possibly being TRBD1 or TRBD2 (5 bases each). Trimming stripped 5 bases from V and 2 bases from J, with 19 bases between. This CDR3 has 16 residues. Germline CDR1 and CDR2: SGHTA and FQGNSA. The CDR3 protein is CASSQRRDPYTYEQYV. The CDR3 bases are TGTGCCAGCAGCCAGCGACGGGACCCTTACACCTACGAGCAGTACGTC.

The chain uses TRBV12-3 or TRBV12-4 and TRBJ2-3, with 8 positions matching TRBD2. The junction had 5 bases not matched to a gene; V was cut back by 5 bases and J by 7 bases. This CDR3 contains 13 residues. The CDR3: CASSRGGGNTQYF. The CDR3 DNA follows: TGTGCCAGCAGTCGGGGGGGGGGAAATACGCAGTATTTT.

This clonotype was seen more than once but under ten times. V usage is TRBV27 and J usage is TRBJ2-7; 9 nucleotides align to TRBD1. Germline trimming cut 4 bases from V and 6 bases from J; bases unmatched to any gene: 4. Germline CDR1 reads MNHEY; CDR2 reads SMNVEV (reference sequence). The CDR3 spans 13 residues. CDR3 in amino acids: CASSYGQGFEQYV. For the CDR3, the DNA is TGTGCCAGCAGTTACGGACAGGGGTTCGAGCAGTACGTC.

This clonotype was seen at least ten times. This sequence joins TRBV7-6 and TRBJ2-7; D may be TRBD1 (7 bases). The V end lost 1 base, the J end lost 5 bases, and 12 bases lay between the germline ends. This CDR3 contains 14 residues. Germline values: CDR1 SGHVS, CDR2 FNYEAQ. CDR3 DNA sequence: TGTGCCAGCAGCTTAGGTGGGGGGACAGACGAGCAGTACGTC. It encodes CASSLGGGTDEQYV.

This clonotype was counted only a few times. This rearrangement joins TRBV27 to TRBJ2-2, with D perhaps TRBD1 (5 bases). Deletions cut 10 bases from V and 8 bases from J, with 20 bases between. CDR3 length equals 14 residues. The germline V gene encodes CDR1 MNHEY and CDR2 SMNVEV (reference sequence). The CDR3 loop is CATQGYPRLGELFF. CDR3 bases: TGTGCCACCCAGGGTTATCCCCGGCTTGGGGAGCTGTTTTTT.